This T cell receptor (beta chain) was identified in a study of Tregs in tolerant kidney transplant recipients. Data came from immunoSEQ multiplex PCR; TCRdb stores just in-frame clones and leaves some out. The data contain 120,000 or so clones, around 91% of them singletons. Unstimulated regulatory T cells (CD4+CD25+CD127-), CD4+CD25- non-regulatory cells, CD4 and CD8 cells were FACS-sorted from thawed PBMCs. Note on this clone: Antigen unknown.

From germline, CDR1 is MGHRA and CDR2 YSYEKL. V was pared by 4 bases and J by 2 bases, with 14 bases between. The CDR3 spans 16 residues. General study results and limits: Tregs expanded with activated donor B cells seemed most donor-specific. No direct test of biological reproducibility was done here.

V gene TRBV4-1 combines with J gene TRBJ2-2, with D tentatively TRBD2 (6 bases). The receptor was derived from a human donor in good health. Sequenced sample: CD4+ T cells from blood. DNA of the CDR3: TGCGCCAGCAGCCGCCTAGGAGGGCTAAACACCGGGGAGCTGTTTTTT. The encoded protein is CASSRLGGLNTGELFF.